This T cell receptor beta chain was identified in a study of blood T cell repertoires in COVID-19. Study summary: Some COVID-19 samples were acute and others convalescent; all came from the United States, Italy and Spain. The cDNA or gDNA used as material had been derived from T cells, B-cell-depleted T cells, or PBMCs.

Original data processing: The authors estimated nucleated cell counts from reference gene primer amplification. Assay used: immunoSEQ multiplex PCR; TCRdb lists only in-frame clones, some missing. The V and J calls and clone size are taken from that table; D and trimming were inferred from the DNA. The sample includes fewer than 400,000 clones, about four fifths of them seen just once. J was trimmed by 5 bases and V by 6 bases; bases with no gene match: 8. The germline V gene encodes CDR1 SNHLY and CDR2 FYNNEI. The CDR3 contains 14 residues. The sample was peripheral blood. The rearrangement uses TRBV2 and TRBJ2-3, with TRBD2 matching 7 bases. This receptor was identified in a man aged 25 to 40 with active or convalescent COVID-19. The CDR3 loop is CASSQGLDRDTQYF. CDR3 bases: TGTGCCAGCAGCCAAGGACTAGATAGAGATACGCAGTATTTT.